These T cell receptor beta chains were read from a single sample in a study of PD-L1 blockade in urothelial cancer. Clones were sequenced by immunoSEQ multiplex PCR, and TCRdb holds only the in-frame ones, with some missing. The data show about 95,000 clones, around 91% seen once. Sequencing used PBMCs, obtained around atezolizumab (anti-PD-L1) treatment. Source of these receptors: a man aged 55-75 years with urothelial cancer. The CDR3 runs from the conserved cysteine through the conserved F or W. The D gene is left open where the match is weak. Clone size, where shown, is once, few, many, or a class for clones that have expanded.

clone size: NA
J gene: TRBJ2-2
D gene: NA
CDR3 length: 14
V gene: TRBV15
CDR3 protein: CATSRGRGAGELFF
CDR3 DNA: TGTGCCACCAGCAGAGGCCGAGGCGCCGGGGAGCTGTTTTTT

clone size: NA
J gene: TRBJ1-2
D gene: TRBD1
CDR3 length: 17
V gene: TRBV5-6
CDR3 protein: CASSYGQGGREVVGYTF
CDR3 DNA: TGTGCCAGCAGCTATGGACAGGGGGGAAGAGAAGTTGTCGGCTACACCTTC

clone size: NA
J gene: TRBJ2-7
D gene: TRBD1
CDR3 length: 14
V gene: TRBV7-9
CDR3 protein: CASSSGQGSYEQYF
CDR3 DNA: TGTGCCAGCAGCTCGGGACAGGGTTCCTACGAGCAGTACTTC

clone size: NA
J gene: TRBJ2-1
D gene: NA
CDR3 length: 14
V gene: TRBV7-6
CDR3 protein: CASSLEADHNEQFF
CDR3 DNA: TGTGCCAGCAGCTTAGAGGCGGATCACAATGAGCAGTTCTTC

clone size: NA
J gene: TRBJ1-2
D gene: TRBD1
CDR3 length: 18
V gene: TRBV4-3
CDR3 protein: CASSQAGTGFVDTYGYTF
CDR3 DNA: TGCGCCAGCAGCCAAGCCGGGACAGGGTTCGTAGACACCTATGGCTACACCTTC

clone size: few
J gene: TRBJ1-2
D gene: TRBD1
CDR3 length: 15
V gene: TRBV7-6
CDR3 protein: CASSGGQGLNYGYTF
CDR3 DNA: TGTGCCAGCAGTGGGGGACAGGGACTAAACTATGGCTACACCTTC

clone size: NA
J gene: TRBJ1-4
D gene: NA
CDR3 length: 15
V gene: TRBV27
CDR3 protein: CASSFFGQGGEKLFF
CDR3 DNA: NA

clone size: NA
J gene: TRBJ2-1
D gene: TRBD2
CDR3 length: 17
V gene: TRBV2
CDR3 protein: CASRRGTSGSIDNEQFF
CDR3 DNA: TGTGCCAGCAGAAGGGGGACTAGCGGGAGTATCGACAATGAGCAGTTCTTC

clone size: NA
J gene: TRBJ2-1
D gene: TRBD2
CDR3 length: 18
V gene: TRBV5-1
CDR3 protein: CASSLVPRLAGNYNEQFF
CDR3 DNA: TGCGCCAGCAGCTTGGTCCCCCGACTAGCGGGGAATTACAATGAGCAGTTCTTC

clone size: NA
J gene: TRBJ2-7
D gene: NA
CDR3 length: 14
V gene: TRBV2
CDR3 protein: CASSVSLFSYEQYF
CDR3 DNA: TGTGCCAGCAGTGTATCACTTTTCTCCTACGAGCAGTACTTC

clone size: few
J gene: TRBJ1-1
D gene: NA
CDR3 length: 14
V gene: TRBV7-6
CDR3 protein: CASTQEDLNTEAFF
CDR3 DNA: TGTGCCAGCACCCAAGAGGACTTGAACACTGAAGCTTTCTTT

clone size: once
J gene: TRBJ2-3
D gene: TRBD2
CDR3 length: 15
V gene: TRBV6-6
CDR3 protein: CASRWASGGQDTQYF
CDR3 DNA: TGTGCCAGCAGATGGGCTAGCGGGGGCCAGGATACGCAGTATTTT

clone size: NA
J gene: TRBJ2-2
D gene: TRBD2
CDR3 length: 14
V gene: TRBV7-8
CDR3 protein: CASSPRTSPGELFF
CDR3 DNA: TGTGCCAGCAGCCCCCGGACTAGCCCCGGGGAGCTGTTTTTT

clone size: NA
J gene: TRBJ1-1
D gene: TRBD1
CDR3 length: 15
V gene: TRBV7-9
CDR3 protein: CASNPGDRMNTEAFF
CDR3 DNA: TGTGCCAGCAACCCAGGGGACAGGATGAACACTGAAGCTTTCTTT

clone size: NA
J gene: TRBJ2-1
D gene: NA
CDR3 length: 17
V gene: TRBV4-3
CDR3 protein: CASSQDWRGGAANEQFF
CDR3 DNA: TGCGCCAGCAGCCAAGATTGGAGGGGGGGGGCCGCTAATGAGCAGTTCTTC

clone size: few
J gene: TRBJ2-5
D gene: TRBD1
CDR3 length: 15
V gene: TRBV7-9
CDR3 protein: CASSLRTGGRETQYF
CDR3 DNA: TGTGCCAGCAGCTTAAGGACAGGGGGCCGAGAGACCCAGTACTTC

clone size: NA
J gene: TRBJ2-2
D gene: NA
CDR3 length: 11
V gene: TRBV20-1
CDR3 protein: CSARAVRELFF
CDR3 DNA: TGCAGTGCTAGAGCAGTCCGGGAGCTGTTTTTT

clone size: NA
J gene: TRBJ1-4
D gene: NA
CDR3 length: 13
V gene: TRBV18
CDR3 protein: CASLRGRGEKLFF
CDR3 DNA: TGTGCCAGCCTCAGGGGCCGGGGAGAAAAACTGTTTTTT

clone size: NA
J gene: TRBJ2-5
D gene: TRBD2
CDR3 length: 15
V gene: TRBV5-6
CDR3 protein: CASSPTSGLQETQYF
CDR3 DNA: TGTGCCAGCAGCCCGACTAGCGGGCTTCAAGAGACCCAGTACTTC

clone size: NA
J gene: TRBJ2-5
D gene: NA
CDR3 length: 15
V gene: TRBV7-6
CDR3 protein: CASSLFSAGGETQYF
CDR3 DNA: TGTGCCAGCAGCTTATTTTCTGCTGGCGGGGAGACCCAGTACTTC

clone size: NA
J gene: TRBJ1-1
D gene: NA
CDR3 length: 13
V gene: TRBV2
CDR3 protein: CASSPRGNTEAFF
CDR3 DNA: TGTGCCAGCTCCCCGCGAGGGAACACTGAAGCTTTCTTT

clone size: NA
J gene: TRBJ1-1
D gene: NA
CDR3 length: 15
V gene: TRBV5-4
CDR3 protein: CASSLGGTGNTEAFF
CDR3 DNA: TGTGCCAGCAGCTTGGGGGGTACAGGGAACACTGAAGCTTTCTTT

clone size: NA
J gene: TRBJ2-7
D gene: TRBD1
CDR3 length: 14
V gene: TRBV19
CDR3 protein: CASSTGQGSYEQYF
CDR3 DNA: TGTGCCAGTAGTACAGGACAGGGCTCCTACGAGCAGTACTTC

clone size: NA
J gene: TRBJ2-7
D gene: NA
CDR3 length: 15
V gene: TRBV2
CDR3 protein: CATKWDTRGTYEQYF
CDR3 DNA: TGTGCCACCAAATGGGACACGCGCGGTACCTACGAGCAGTACTTC

clone size: NA
J gene: TRBJ2-2
D gene: TRBD2
CDR3 length: 15
V gene: TRBV18
CDR3 protein: CASSLAGGRPGELFF
CDR3 DNA: TGTGCCAGCTCACTAGCGGGGGGCCGTCCCGGGGAGCTGTTTTTT

clone size: NA
J gene: TRBJ2-7
D gene: TRBD1
CDR3 length: 15
V gene: TRBV27
CDR3 protein: CASSLLGTGDYEQYF
CDR3 DNA: TGTGCCAGCAGTTTATTGGGGACAGGGGACTACGAGCAGTACTTC

clone size: NA
J gene: TRBJ2-7
D gene: NA
CDR3 length: 13
V gene: TRBV5-1
CDR3 protein: CASSLGLGDEQYF
CDR3 DNA: TGCGCCAGCAGCTTGGGACTAGGGGACGAGCAGTACTTC

clone size: NA
J gene: TRBJ2-5
D gene: TRBD2
CDR3 length: 16
V gene: TRBV19
CDR3 protein: CASSFAGTSGRQTQYF
CDR3 DNA: TGTGCCAGTAGTTTTGCCGGGACTAGCGGGAGACAGACCCAGTACTTC

clone size: NA
J gene: TRBJ1-5
D gene: NA
CDR3 length: 13
V gene: TRBV7-2
CDR3 protein: CASSYREDQPQHF
CDR3 DNA: TGTGCCAGCAGCTACCGAGAAGATCAGCCCCAGCATTTT

clone size: once
J gene: TRBJ1-1
D gene: NA
CDR3 length: 15
V gene: TRBV5-1
CDR3 protein: CASSLAGMTAAEAFF
CDR3 DNA: TGCGCCAGCAGCTTGGCCGGGATGACGGCCGCTGAAGCTTTCTTT

clone size: NA
J gene: TRBJ2-7
D gene: NA
CDR3 length: 13
V gene: TRBV6-1
CDR3 protein: CASSEVSGREQYF
CDR3 DNA: TGTGCCAGCAGTGAGGTGTCAGGGCGAGAGCAGTACTTC

clone size: NA
J gene: TRBJ2-1
D gene: TRBD1
CDR3 length: 16
V gene: TRBV28
CDR3 protein: CASSSRLTGSLDLQFF
CDR3 DNA: TGTGCCAGCAGTTCCCGGTTGACAGGGAGTCTAGATTTGCAGTTCTTC

clone size: NA
J gene: TRBJ1-1
D gene: NA
CDR3 length: 16
V gene: TRBV30
CDR3 protein: CAWTGGAWVVNTEAFF
CDR3 DNA: TGTGCCTGGACTGGGGGGGCTTGGGTCGTGAACACTGAAGCTTTCTTT

clone size: NA
J gene: TRBJ1-4
D gene: NA
CDR3 length: 14
V gene: TRBV30
CDR3 protein: CAWSVKAGAEKLFF
CDR3 DNA: TGTGCCTGGAGTGTTAAGGCAGGGGCTGAAAAACTGTTTTTT

clone size: once
J gene: TRBJ2-3
D gene: NA
CDR3 length: 14
V gene: TRBV27
CDR3 protein: CASSLSYVSDTQYF
CDR3 DNA: TGTGCCAGCAGTTTATCCTACGTATCCGATACGCAGTATTTT

clone size: few
J gene: TRBJ1-6
D gene: TRBD1
CDR3 length: 16
V gene: TRBV4-1
CDR3 protein: CASSPGTGIYNSPLHF
CDR3 DNA: TGCGCCAGCAGCCCAGGGACAGGAATCTATAATTCACCCCTCCACTTT

clone size: NA
J gene: TRBJ2-2
D gene: TRBD2
CDR3 length: 16
V gene: TRBV4-2
CDR3 protein: CASSQETSLNTGELFF
CDR3 DNA: TGTGCCAGCAGCCAAGAGACTAGCCTGAACACCGGGGAGCTGTTTTTT

clone size: NA
J gene: TRBJ2-2
D gene: NA
CDR3 length: 20
V gene: TRBV7-3
CDR3 protein: CASSPGADYTGVLNTGELFF
CDR3 DNA: TGTGCCAGCAGCCCGGGAGCCGATTATACAGGAGTGCTCAACACCGGGGAGCTGTTTTTT

clone size: once
J gene: TRBJ2-2
D gene: TRBD1
CDR3 length: 17
V gene: TRBV7-6
CDR3 protein: CASSLAAGQGGTGELFF
CDR3 DNA: TGTGCCAGCAGCTTAGCCGCGGGACAGGGTGGAACCGGGGAGCTGTTTTTT

clone size: few
J gene: TRBJ2-7
D gene: NA
CDR3 length: 14
V gene: TRBV7-2
CDR3 protein: CASSLEPGSYEQYF
CDR3 DNA: TGTGCCAGCAGCTTAGAGCCGGGCTCCTACGAGCAGTACTTC

clone size: NA
J gene: TRBJ2-7
D gene: NA
CDR3 length: 13
V gene: TRBV7-8
CDR3 protein: CASKRLGSYEQYF
CDR3 DNA: TGTGCCAGCAAACGGTTGGGCAGCTACGAGCAGTACTTC

clone size: NA
J gene: TRBJ2-1
D gene: NA
CDR3 length: 15
V gene: TRBV5-4
CDR3 protein: CARPRDWNSYNEQFF
CDR3 DNA: TGTGCCAGACCGAGGGACTGGAACTCCTACAATGAGCAGTTCTTC

clone size: NA
J gene: TRBJ2-3
D gene: TRBD2
CDR3 length: 16
V gene: TRBV5-1
CDR3 protein: CASSPGSGGAGDTQYF
CDR3 DNA: TGCGCCAGCAGCCCGGGAAGCGGGGGGGCCGGAGATACGCAGTATTTT

clone size: NA
J gene: TRBJ2-7
D gene: NA
CDR3 length: 13
V gene: TRBV7-2
CDR3 protein: CASSLIQFYEQYF
CDR3 DNA: TGTGCCAGCAGCTTAATTCAATTCTACGAGCAGTACTTC

clone size: NA
J gene: TRBJ1-3
D gene: NA
CDR3 length: 13
V gene: TRBV9
CDR3 protein: CASSVEGGNTIYF
CDR3 DNA: TGTGCCAGCAGCGTAGAGGGGGGAAACACCATATATTTT

clone size: NA
J gene: TRBJ1-2
D gene: TRBD1
CDR3 length: 18
V gene: TRBV28
CDR3 protein: CASSLAGQVTGGYHGYTF
CDR3 DNA: TGTGCCAGCAGTTTAGCGGGACAGGTCACCGGTGGGTATCATGGCTACACCTTC

clone size: NA
J gene: TRBJ1-4
D gene: TRBD1
CDR3 length: 15
V gene: TRBV19
CDR3 protein: CASSMGQTSNEKLFF
CDR3 DNA: TGTGCCAGTAGTATGGGACAGACATCTAATGAAAAACTGTTTTTT

clone size: NA
J gene: TRBJ1-3
D gene: TRBD1
CDR3 length: 15
V gene: TRBV9
CDR3 protein: CASSVGGRGLYTIYF
CDR3 DNA: TGTGCCAGCAGCGTAGGTGGCAGGGGGCTGTACACCATATATTTT

clone size: NA
J gene: TRBJ2-7
D gene: TRBD1
CDR3 length: 15
V gene: TRBV7-9
CDR3 protein: CASSSGGDRVYEQYF
CDR3 DNA: TGTGCCAGCAGTTCAGGTGGGGACAGGGTCTACGAGCAGTACTTC

clone size: NA
J gene: TRBJ2-7
D gene: NA
CDR3 length: 12
V gene: TRBV30
CDR3 protein: CALEGGSLGQYF
CDR3 DNA: TGTGCCCTGGAGGGCGGTAGTCTCGGGCAGTACTTC

clone size: once
J gene: TRBJ1-4
D gene: NA
CDR3 length: 14
V gene: TRBV28
CDR3 protein: CASSAPGVNEKLFF
CDR3 DNA: TGTGCCAGCAGTGCCCCGGGGGTTAATGAAAAACTGTTTTTT

clone size: NA
J gene: TRBJ2-5
D gene: TRBD1
CDR3 length: 15
V gene: TRBV4-3
CDR3 protein: CASSQENRGLETQYF
CDR3 DNA: TGCGCCAGCAGCCAAGAGAACAGGGGGCTCGAGACCCAGTACTTC

clone size: NA
J gene: TRBJ1-2
D gene: TRBD1
CDR3 length: 15
V gene: TRBV28
CDR3 protein: CASRLPPGQGSGYTF
CDR3 DNA: TGTGCCAGCAGGCTCCCCCCGGGACAGGGCTCTGGCTACACCTTC